The 7 T cell receptor beta chains below were found in one sample sequenced in a study of T cell changes during pregnancy in multiple sclerosis. The data were produced by immunoSEQ multiplex PCR, yet TCRdb's version contains in-frame clones alone and is incomplete. The sample lists about 40,000 clones, roughly 90% occurring once. The sequenced sample was CD4+ T cells from peripheral blood mononuclear cells, obtained before pregnancy. The source is a female donor with multiple sclerosis, enrolled in a pregnancy study.

The chain has TRBV7-2 and TRBJ2-5; TRBD2 matches 9 bases. This CDR3 comprises 13 residues. V lost 5 bases and J lost 5; bases outside the gene matches: 3. Germline-derived CDR1 and CDR2 are SGHTA and FQGNSA. CDR3 coding DNA: TGTGCCAGCAGCAAAGGACTAGCGGAGACCCAGTACTTC. This gives the protein CASSKGLAETQYF. Drawing the rest from reference TRBV7-2 and TRBJ2-5, the complete variable domain is GAGVSQSPSNKVTEKGKDVELRCDPISGHTALYWYRQSLGQGLEFLIYFQGNSAPDKSGLPSDRFSAERTGGSVSTLTIQRTQQEDSAVYLCASSKGLAETQYFGPGTRLLVL.

The J gene is TRBJ1-2, the V gene TRBV23-1; 10 bases match TRBD1. TRBV23-1 is treated as an ORF (open reading frame) with a function not yet certain. The CDR3 has 15 amino acids. Trimming took 2 bases from V and 3 from J; bases not matched to a gene: 3. For the CDR3, the DNA is TGCGCCAGCAGTCAACCGGACAGGGGGGACTATGGCTACACCTTC. This encodes CASSQPDRGDYGYTF.

CDR3 in amino acids: CASTPALTFRGNYGYTF. The CDR3 DNA follows: TGCGCCAGCACCCCCGCCCTTACGTTCAGGGGGAACTATGGCTACACCTTC. The V gene is TRBV4-1, the J gene TRBJ1-2; 7 bases are shared with TRBD1. The germline gives CDR1 MGHRA, CDR2 YSYEKL. The CDR3 has 17 residues. The ends lost 7 bases at V and 2 bases at J; junction bases unmatched: 16.

The chain recombines TRBV4-2 with TRBJ2-1; maybe TRBD2 (5 bases). The CDR3 has 15 residues. With 4 bases removed from V and 0 bases from J, the gap between germline ends came to 10 bases. CDR1 is LGHNA, CDR2 YNFKEQ, per germline. This CDR3 reads CASSREPSSYNEQFF. The CDR3 DNA reads as TGTGCCAGCAGCCGGGAGCCCAGCTCCTACAATGAGCAGTTCTTC.

This sequence joins TRBV5-1 and TRBJ2-6, with 7 bases that match TRBD1. The length of the CDR3 is 19 residues. Germline V CDR1 and CDR2: SGHRS, YFSETQ. With V trimmed by 3 bases and J by 0 bases, 12 bases remained unmatched. The CDR3 loop is CASSSLGTVSSSGANVLTF. As DNA, the CDR3 is TGCGCCAGCAGCTCCCTGGGGACAGTTAGTTCCTCTGGGGCCAACGTCCTGACTTTC. Full variable domain (outside the CDR3, taken from reference TRBV5-1 and TRBJ2-6): KAGVTQTPRYLIKTRGQQVTLSCSPISGHRSVSWYQQTPGQGLQFLFEYFSETQRNKGNFPGRFSGRQFSNSRSEMNVSTLELGDSALYLCASSSLGTVSSSGANVLTFGAGSRLTVL.

CDR3 sequence (DNA): TGTGCCTGGAGCCGTAATAGGGGAAAAGCAACTAATGAAAAACTGTTTTTT. It codes for CAWSRNRGKATNEKLFF. The chain couples TRBV30 to TRBJ1-4; D possibly corresponds to TRBD1 (5 bases). The germline CDR1 and CDR2 sequences are GTSNPN and SVGIG (reference sequence). This CDR3 is built from 17 residues. V lost 3 bases to trimming and J lost 0 bases, with 17 bases between them.

A remark on this clone: The same CDR3 arises from other DNA sequences in this sample as well. The chain couples TRBV6-5 to TRBJ1-1; 7 bases line up with TRBD1. V lost 6 bases, J lost 4 bases, and 5 bases stayed unmatched. CDR1 MNHEY and CDR2 SVGAGI come from the germline V gene. This CDR3 contains 13 residues. The chain's CDR3 is CASSRQGSTEAFF. CDR3 sequence (DNA): TGTGCCAGCAGCCGACAGGGAAGCACTGAAGCTTTCTTT.